This TCR beta chain was recovered during a study of control samples from healthy donors and cancer patients. Profiled with immunoSEQ multiplex PCR; TCRdb holds only in-frame clones, not every one. The sample lists about 58,000 clones, more than 75% occurring once. The sample holds a few counts of this clone. The TCR comes from a woman in her sixties or seventies with lung cancer. The sample consisted of PBMCs.

CDR3 coding DNA: TGCGCCAGCAAGATACTACCGGGGGCGTACGAGCAGTACTTC. Its protein is CASKILPGAYEQYF. The chain uses TRBV5-1 and TRBJ2-7; D is possibly TRBD1 or TRBD2 (6 bases each). The germline gives CDR1 SGHRS, CDR2 YFSETQ. The CDR3 runs 14 residues. The V end lost 6 bases, the J end lost 4 bases, and 17 bases lay between the germline ends.